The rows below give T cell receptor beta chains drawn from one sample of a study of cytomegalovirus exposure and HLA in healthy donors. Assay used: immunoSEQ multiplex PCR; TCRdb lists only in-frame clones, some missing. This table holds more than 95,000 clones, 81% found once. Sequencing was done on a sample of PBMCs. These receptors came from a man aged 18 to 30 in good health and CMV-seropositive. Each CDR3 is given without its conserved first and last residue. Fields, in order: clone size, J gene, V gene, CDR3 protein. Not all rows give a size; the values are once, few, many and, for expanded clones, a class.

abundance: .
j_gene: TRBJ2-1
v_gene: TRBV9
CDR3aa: ASSGGTSYSKEQF

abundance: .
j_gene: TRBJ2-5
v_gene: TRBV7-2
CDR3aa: ASSLGGGVGETQY

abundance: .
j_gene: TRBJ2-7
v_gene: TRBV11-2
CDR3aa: ASSLAPGLAGDGYEQY

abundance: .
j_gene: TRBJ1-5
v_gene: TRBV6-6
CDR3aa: ASSYSSSNQPQH

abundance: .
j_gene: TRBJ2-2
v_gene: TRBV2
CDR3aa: ASRKTTGENTGELF

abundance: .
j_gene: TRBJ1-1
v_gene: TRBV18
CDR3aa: ASSPTGNKNTEAF

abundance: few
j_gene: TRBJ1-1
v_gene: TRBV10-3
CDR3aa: ALQGSPEAF

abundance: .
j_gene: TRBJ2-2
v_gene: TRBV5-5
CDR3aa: ASRLQPSTGELF

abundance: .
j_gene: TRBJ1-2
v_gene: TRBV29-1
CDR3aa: SALQGAYGYT

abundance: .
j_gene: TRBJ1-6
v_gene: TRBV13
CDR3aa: ASSLPGGLNSPLH

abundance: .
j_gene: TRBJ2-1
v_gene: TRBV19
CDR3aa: ASSPAGDSPFNEQF

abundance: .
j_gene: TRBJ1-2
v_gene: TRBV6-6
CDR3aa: ASSYPPGTEYYGYT

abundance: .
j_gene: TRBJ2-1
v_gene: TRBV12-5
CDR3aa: ASGFFNGTRAYNEQF

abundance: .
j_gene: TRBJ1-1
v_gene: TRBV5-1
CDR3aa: ASSFGGGGRRDTEAF

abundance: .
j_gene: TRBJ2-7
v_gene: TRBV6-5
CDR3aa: ASSTGTSGSYEQY

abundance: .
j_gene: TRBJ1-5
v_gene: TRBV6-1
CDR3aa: ASRLTGDGNQPQH

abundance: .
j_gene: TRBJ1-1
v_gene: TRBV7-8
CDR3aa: ASNWERTLNTEAF

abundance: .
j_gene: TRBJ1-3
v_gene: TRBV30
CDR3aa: AWSVLGTASGTTIY